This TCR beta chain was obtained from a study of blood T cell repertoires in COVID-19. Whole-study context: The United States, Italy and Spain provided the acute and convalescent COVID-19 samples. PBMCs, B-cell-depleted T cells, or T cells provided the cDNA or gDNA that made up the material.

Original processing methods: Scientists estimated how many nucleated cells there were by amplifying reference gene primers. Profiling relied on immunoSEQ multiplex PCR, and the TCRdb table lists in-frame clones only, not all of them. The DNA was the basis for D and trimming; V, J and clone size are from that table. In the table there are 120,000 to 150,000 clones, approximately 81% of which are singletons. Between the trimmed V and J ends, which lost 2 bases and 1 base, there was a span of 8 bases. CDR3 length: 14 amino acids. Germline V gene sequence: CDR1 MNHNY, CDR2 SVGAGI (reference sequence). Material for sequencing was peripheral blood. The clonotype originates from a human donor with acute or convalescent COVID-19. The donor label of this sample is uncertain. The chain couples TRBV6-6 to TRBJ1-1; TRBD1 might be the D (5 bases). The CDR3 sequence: CASSYTGGNTEAFF. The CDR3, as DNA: TGTGCCAGCAGTTACACGGGGGGGAACACTGAAGCTTTCTTT.